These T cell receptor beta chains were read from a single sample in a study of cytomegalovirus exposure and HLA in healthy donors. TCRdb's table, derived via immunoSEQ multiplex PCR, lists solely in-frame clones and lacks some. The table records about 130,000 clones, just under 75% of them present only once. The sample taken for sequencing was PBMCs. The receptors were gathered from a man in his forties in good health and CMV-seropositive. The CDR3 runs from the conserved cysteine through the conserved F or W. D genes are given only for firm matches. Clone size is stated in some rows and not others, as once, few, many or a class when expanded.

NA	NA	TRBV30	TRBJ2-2	CAWSAQTVGELFF	TGTGCCTGGAGTGCCCAGACAGTCGGGGAGCTGTTTTTT
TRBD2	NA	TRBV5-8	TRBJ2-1	CASRPPAGASYNEQFF	TGTGCCAGCAGGCCACCGGCGGGAGCCTCCTACAATGAGCAGTTCTTC
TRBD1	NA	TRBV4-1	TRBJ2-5	CASSQGQGARGVREAQYF	TGCGCCAGCAGCCAGGGACAGGGGGCAAGAGGGGTCCGAGAGGCCCAGTACTTC
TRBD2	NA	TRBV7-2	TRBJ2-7	CASSLERGRLAGGEGEQYF	TGTGCCAGCAGCTTAGAGCGGGGGCGACTAGCGGGGGGGGAGGGTGAGCAGTACTTC
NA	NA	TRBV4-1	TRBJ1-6	CASSQDRVAGAGGSPLHF	TGCGCCAGCAGCCAAGATCGGGTCGCAGGGGCGGGAGGTTCACCCCTCCACTTT
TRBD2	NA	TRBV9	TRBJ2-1	CASSTRLAGSYNEQFF	TGTGCCAGCAGCACCCGATTAGCGGGATCTTACAATGAGCAGTTCTTC
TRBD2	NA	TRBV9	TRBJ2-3	CASSAAWGGRTDTQYF	TGTGCCAGCAGCGCCGCCTGGGGAGGGAGGACAGATACGCAGTATTTT
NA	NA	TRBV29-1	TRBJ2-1	CSVDSQKIF	TGCAGCGTTGATTCTCAGAAGATCTTC
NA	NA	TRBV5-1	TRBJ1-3	CASSWGRADPSGNTIYF	TGCGCCAGCAGCTGGGGGCGCGCTGACCCCTCTGGAAACACCATATATTTT
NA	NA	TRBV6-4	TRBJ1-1	CASSDYQNTEAFF	TGTGCCAGCAGTGACTATCAGAACACTGAAGCTTTCTTT
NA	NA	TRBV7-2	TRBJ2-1	CASSTYGGNNEQFF	TGTGCCAGCAGCACATACGGGGGTAACAATGAGCAGTTCTTC
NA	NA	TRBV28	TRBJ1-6	CASNAPSSYNSPLHF	TGTGCCAGCAACGCCCCGAGCTCCTATAATTCACCCCTCCACTTT
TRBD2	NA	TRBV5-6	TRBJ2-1	CASSPVVAGGEQFF	TGTGCCAGCAGCCCGGTGGTAGCGGGAGGCGAGCAGTTCTTC
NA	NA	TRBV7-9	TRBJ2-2	CASSPGTSTGELFF	TGTGCCAGCAGCCCAGGAACCTCAACCGGGGAGCTGTTTTTT
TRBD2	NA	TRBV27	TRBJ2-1	CASSDLARSGTYNEQFF	TGTGCCAGCAGTGACCTGGCTCGTAGCGGGACCTACAATGAGCAGTTCTTC
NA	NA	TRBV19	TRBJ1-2	CASSMSRATNYGYTF	TGTGCCAGTAGTATGAGCAGGGCTACTAACTATGGCTACACCTTC
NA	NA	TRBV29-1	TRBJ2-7	CSVRRDVREQYF	TGCAGCGTCCGCCGTGATGTGCGAGAGCAGTACTTC
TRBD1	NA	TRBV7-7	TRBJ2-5	CASSPFPGQGKETQYF	TGTGCCAGCAGCCCTTTTCCGGGACAGGGGAAAGAGACCCAGTACTTC
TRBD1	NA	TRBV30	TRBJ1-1	CAWSKRDRVGGTEAFF	TGTGCCTGGAGTAAAAGGGACAGGGTGGGAGGCACTGAAGCTTTCTTT
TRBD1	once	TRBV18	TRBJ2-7	CASSPRGQGYEQYF	TGTGCCAGCTCACCGAGGGGACAGGGATACGAGCAGTACTTC
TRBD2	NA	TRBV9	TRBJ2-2	CASSPNTGLAGRGGELFF	TGTGCCAGCAGTCCGAACACGGGACTAGCGGGGAGAGGAGGGGAGCTGTTTTTT
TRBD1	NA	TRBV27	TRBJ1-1	CASSWTGRTEAFF	TGTGCCAGCAGTTGGACAGGGCGGACTGAAGCTTTCTTT
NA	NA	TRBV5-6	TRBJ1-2	CASSPDFENGYTF	TGTGCCAGCAGCCCCGACTTTGAAAATGGCTACACCTTC
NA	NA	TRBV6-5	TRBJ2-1	CASGKAGSYNEQFF	TGTGCCAGCGGAAAGGCAGGCTCCTACAATGAGCAGTTCTTC
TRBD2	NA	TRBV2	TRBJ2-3	CASSVGGGDADTQYF	TGTGCCAGCAGTGTCGGGGGGGGCGACGCAGATACGCAGTATTTT
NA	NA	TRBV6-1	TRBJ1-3	CASRGGSGNTIYF	TGTGCCAGCAGGGGGGGTTCAGGAAACACCATATATTTT
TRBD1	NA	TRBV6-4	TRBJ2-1	CASSGTGSDEQFF	TGTGCCAGCAGTGGGACAGGGTCCGATGAGCAGTTCTTC
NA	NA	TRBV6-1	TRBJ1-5	CASRNGDSNQPQHF	TGTGCCAGCAGAAACGGGGACTCCAATCAGCCCCAGCATTTT
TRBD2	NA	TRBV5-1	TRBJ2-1	CASSLGPAGGAGNEQFF	TGCGCCAGCAGCTTGGGTCCAGCGGGGGGCGCCGGCAATGAGCAGTTCTTC
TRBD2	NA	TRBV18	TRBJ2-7	CASSRSLAGENYEQYF	TGTGCCAGCTCACGATCTCTAGCGGGAGAAAACTACGAGCAGTACTTC
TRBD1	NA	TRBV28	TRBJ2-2	CASKTGANTGELFF	TGTGCCAGCAAGACAGGGGCGAACACCGGGGAGCTGTTTTTT
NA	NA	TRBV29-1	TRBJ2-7	CSVEGGSF	TGCAGCGTTGAAGGAGGGTCATTC
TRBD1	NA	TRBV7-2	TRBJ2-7	CASSLRRDSAEQYF	TGTGCCAGCAGCTTAAGAAGGGACAGCGCCGAGCAGTACTTC
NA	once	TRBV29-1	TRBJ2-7	CSVRNSYEQYF	TGCAGCGTCAGGAACTCCTACGAGCAGTACTTC
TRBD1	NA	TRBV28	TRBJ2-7	CASSIRDRVYEQYF	TGTGCCAGCTCCATCCGGGACAGGGTCTACGAGCAGTACTTC
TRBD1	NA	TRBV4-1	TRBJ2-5	CASSQGWDRGETQYF	TGCGCCAGCAGCCAAGGGTGGGACAGGGGAGAGACCCAGTACTTC
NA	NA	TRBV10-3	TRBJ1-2	CAIQPASPGTIFRGYTF	TGTGCCATTCAACCCGCCAGTCCCGGGACTATATTTAGGGGCTACACCTTC
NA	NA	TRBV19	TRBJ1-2	CASRRTATYGYTF	TGTGCCAGTAGGCGGACAGCTACCTATGGCTACACCTTC
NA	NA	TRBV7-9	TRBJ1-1	CASSLTGFDLHEAFF	TGTGCCAGCAGCTTAACAGGGTTTGACCTCCATGAAGCTTTCTTT
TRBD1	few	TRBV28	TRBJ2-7	CASSLWGQLSYEQYF	TGTGCCAGCAGTTTATGGGGACAGCTCTCCTACGAGCAGTACTTC
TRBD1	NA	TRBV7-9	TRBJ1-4	CASSRQGINEKLFF	TGTGCCAGCAGTAGACAGGGTATTAATGAAAAACTGTTTTTT
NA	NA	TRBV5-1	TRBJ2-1	CATNRDGNNEQFF	TGCGCCACCAACAGGGACGGAAACAATGAGCAGTTCTTC
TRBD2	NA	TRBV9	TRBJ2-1	CASSRGLAGGDNEQFF	TGTGCCAGCAGCCGAGGGCTAGCGGGAGGGGACAATGAGCAGTTCTTC